Listed below are T cell receptor beta chains from one sample, sequenced in a study of T cell responses to AZD1222 COVID-19 vaccine. The data were produced by immunoSEQ multiplex PCR, yet TCRdb's version contains in-frame clones alone and is incomplete. The table includes fewer than 100,000 clones, more than 90% detected once. The sequences come from peripheral blood, collected on day 0 of AZD1222 vaccination. The receptors shown here come from an adult in good health. Both conserved end residues are part of each CDR3. The D gene is left open where the match is weak. Expanded clones are given a class, and other clones once, few, many or no size at all.

d_call | j_call | cdr3_length | clone_size | v_call | cdr3_aa | cdr3_nt
. | TRBJ2-7 | 15 | . | TRBV5-1 | CASSLAGGGPYEQYF | TGCGCCAGCAGCTTGGCCGGGGGTGGGCCCTACGAGCAGTACTTC
. | TRBJ1-5 | 14 | . | TRBV3-1/TRBV3-2 | CASSLRGFNQPQHF | TGTGCCAGCAGCCTCAGGGGCTTCAATCAGCCCCAGCATTTT
TRBD1 | TRBJ1-1 | 15 | . | TRBV4-1 | CASSQSPGGNTEAFF | TGCGCCAGCAGCCAAAGCCCAGGGGGAAACACTGAAGCTTTCTTT
. | TRBJ1-2 | 13 | once | TRBV19 | CASHLGGSYGYTF | TGTGCCAGTCACTTGGGGGGCTCCTATGGCTACACCTTC
. | TRBJ1-6 | 13 | . | TRBV7-9 | CASSLSGDSPLHF | TGTGCCAGCAGCTTATCGGGAGACTCACCCCTCCACTTT
. | TRBJ2-3 | 11 | . | TRBV20-1 | CSGLLFDTQYF | TGCAGTGGGTTACTATTCGATACGCAGTATTTT
. | TRBJ1-6 | 11 | . | TRBV20-1 | CSARYGQPLHF | TGCAGTGCTCGGTACGGACAACCCCTCCACTTT
. | TRBJ1-5 | 12 | . | TRBV7-2 | CASSLAYQPQHF | TGTGCCAGCAGCTTAGCTTATCAGCCCCAGCATTTT
. | TRBJ2-7 | 15 | . | TRBV7-2 | CASSLDGLSPYEQYF | TGTGCCAGCAGCTTAGACGGACTGAGCCCATACGAGCAGTACTTC
TRBD2 | TRBJ2-1 | 14 | . | TRBV30 | CAWSWQRESNEQFF | TGTGCCTGGAGTTGGCAGCGGGAGAGCAATGAGCAGTTCTTC
. | TRBJ1-1 | 13 | . | TRBV5-1 | CASTNNPQLEAFF | TGCGCCAGCACAAACAACCCCCAGCTGGAAGCTTTCTTT
. | TRBJ2-1 | 17 | . | TRBV7-9 | CASSSEYSKSSYNEQFF | TGTGCCAGCAGCTCGGAATACTCCAAGAGCTCCTACAATGAGCAGTTCTTC
TRBD1 | TRBJ2-7 | 15 | . | TRBV2 | CASSESATGLQHRNF | TGTGCCAGCAGTGAAAGTGCGACAGGGTTACAGCATAGGAACTTC
. | TRBJ1-1 | 15 | . | TRBV10-3 | CAIRGPRGENTEAFF | TGTGCCATCAGAGGACCAAGGGGGGAGAACACTGAAGCTTTCTTT
. | TRBJ2-7 | 15 | . | TRBV5-1 | CASSLSQGTGYEQYF | TGCGCCAGCAGCTTGTCCCAGGGCACAGGGTACGAGCAGTACTTC
. | TRBJ2-1 | 12 | . | TRBV15 | CATSTGPNEQFF | TGTGCCACCAGCACAGGGCCCAATGAGCAGTTCTTC
. | TRBJ1-2 | 15 | once | TRBV6-5 | CASSSLPPRGKGYTF | TGTGCCAGCAGTTCCTTACCCCCGCGGGGAAAAGGCTACACCTTC